This TCR beta chain was identified during a study of TIL therapy for anti-PD-1-resistant metastatic lung cancer. Study results and limitations: Compared with baseline intratumoral T cells, expanded TIL cultures were more clonal and less diverse (around 5.9% vs 31%).

Sequencing used immunoSEQ v3. Some clones are missing from TCRdb's copy, which holds only in-frame ones; the method was immunoSEQ multiplex PCR. The sample shows just over 25,000 clones, approximately 72% of them seen only once. The V gene's germline CDR1 is SGDLS and CDR2 YYNGEE. There are 15 residues in the CDR3. The V gene lost 0 bases and the J gene lost 6 bases, with 13 bases spanning the gap. The time point is: pre-treatment sample, taken before nivolumab and TIL therapy. The tumor samples were excised metastases, mostly pleural nodules or supraclavicular lymph nodes. Tumors were harvested before any PD-1/PD-L1 blockade. On this clone itself: The antigen is unknown.

The clonotype was recovered from a person aged 25-80 years with non-small cell lung cancer. The V and J genes are TRBV9 and TRBJ1-5; tentatively, D is TRBD1 (5 bases). The sample was tumor tissue, taken at baseline. In nucleotides, the CDR3 is TGTGCCAGCAGCGTAGACGGGGCAGGGTTTCAGCCCCAGCATTTT. It is translated as CASSVDGAGFQPQHF. The variable domain in full, with the rest retrieved from reference TRBV9 and TRBJ1-5, is DSGVTQTPKHLITATGQRVTLRCSPRSGDLSVYWYQQSLDQGLQFLIQYYNGEERAKGNILERFSAQQFPDLHSELNLSSLELGDSALYFCASSVDGAGFQPQHFGDGTRLSIL.